This TCR beta chain comes out of a study of Graves' ophthalmopathy and Graves' hyperthyroidism. Study-wide results and limits: The authors also found most expanded thyroid clonotypes above 0.001 frequency in blood.

This clonotype was seen at least ten times. Its specificity is not known. CDR3 regions of TCR beta were amplified from RNA transcripts. HTBI primers were used in a first-round RT-PCR, which preceded a second-round multiplex PCR. TCRdb re-called the multiplex PCR reads through MiXCR, storing one row per CDR3 protein. The data contain 200,000 to 250,000 distinct CDR3 sequences, 20% to 25% of them singletons. The CDR3 covers 12 residues. Trimming took off 6 bases at V and 7 bases at J, with 9 bases between the two ends. Germline CDR1 and CDR2: MNHEY and SMNVEV (reference sequence). Diagnostic conclusions were grounded in clinical symptoms, serum thyroxine, TRAb, thyroid ultrasound and orbital computed tomography.

J is TRBJ2-2 and V is TRBV27; tentatively, D is TRBD1 or TRBD2 (5 bases each). This receptor was obtained from a woman between 45 and 60 years old with Graves' ophthalmopathy. Material for sequencing was peripheral blood. This chain's CDR3 is CASSIGGGELFF. The CDR3 nucleotides read TGTGCCAGCAGCATTGGGGGCGGGGAGCTGTTTTTT.